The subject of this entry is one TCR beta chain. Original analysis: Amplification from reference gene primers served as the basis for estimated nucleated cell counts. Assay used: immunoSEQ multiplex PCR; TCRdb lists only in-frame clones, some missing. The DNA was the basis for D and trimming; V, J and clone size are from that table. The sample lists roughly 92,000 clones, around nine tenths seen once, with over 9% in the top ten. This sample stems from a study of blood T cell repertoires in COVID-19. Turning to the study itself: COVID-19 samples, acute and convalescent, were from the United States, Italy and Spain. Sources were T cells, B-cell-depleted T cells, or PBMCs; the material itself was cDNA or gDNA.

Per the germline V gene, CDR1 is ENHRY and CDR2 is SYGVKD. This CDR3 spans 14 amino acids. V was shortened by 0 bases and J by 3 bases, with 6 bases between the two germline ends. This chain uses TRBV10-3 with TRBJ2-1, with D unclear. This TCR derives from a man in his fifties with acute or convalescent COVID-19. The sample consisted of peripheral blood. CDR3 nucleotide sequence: TGTGCCATCAGTGAGTCTCTAGACTACAATGAGCAGTTCTTC. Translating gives CAISESLDYNEQFF.